This T cell receptor beta chain was captured by sequencing in a study of T-cell reconstitution after alpha-beta-depleted transplantation in children (dated by TCRdb to the mid-2010s). For the study in its entirety: Using TCR repertoire profiling, the study followed T-cell immune reconstitution in a quantitative way in children after TCRalphabeta/CD19-depleted allogeneic hematopoietic cell transplantation. What the study reported, not specific to this receptor: About two months after transplant, the apparently early recovery of alphabetaT-cell counts reportedly depended on just several hundred clones that had expanded rapidly and came from non-depleted graft cells. In some patients, the high TCRbeta diversity seen at day 60 was put down to recipient T cells and intrathymic progenitors that had survived conditioning. Over subsequent months, a decline in hyperexpanded clone frequencies was noted, and after one year, T-cell counts and TCRbeta diversity were mostly ascribed to newly produced T cells.

Inclusive of the bounding cysteine and phenylalanine, the CDR3 is 15 residues long. CDR3 DNA only is kept here, 45 bases in frame from base 1. Looking up the germline V gene (reference sequence) yields CDR1 SEHNR and CDR2 FQNEAQ. Trimmed from V: 5 bases; trimmed from J: 6 bases; junction bases lacking a gene match: 8. The library was obtained by PCR. Data came from an Illumina HiSeq 2500. Molecular barcoding was employed in the preparation of TCR libraries, with unique molecular identifiers being used to normalize TCRbeta repertoire quantification. TCRdb cleaned the public reads at Q25 with fastp, built clones with MiXCR and kept in-frame beta chains. Rows with a matching CDR3 protein are joined into one entry that keeps the most common DNA and genes. Here the sample has more than 90,000 distinct CDR3 sequences; approximately 10% occur a single time. 30% to 35% of the sample lies in the top ten. The meaning of the sample's treatment or condition label: allogeneic hematopoietic cell transplantation with graft depleted of TCRalphabeta T cells and CD19 B cells. TCRalphabeta/CD19-depleted allogeneic hematopoietic cell grafts were given to the transplant recipients, all of whom were children.

Worth noting for this clonotype: There is no known antigen for this receptor. It has no much larger one-base neighbor in the sample; base qualities were not kept.

Sequenced material: PBMCs, taken before TCRalphabeta/CD19-depleted stem cell transplant. The sequence was collected from a boy aged 2 to 9 with acute lymphoblastic leukemia, due to receive a stem cell transplant. The sequence links TRBV7-9 to TRBJ1-4; 8 junctional bases match TRBD1. The CDR3 here reads CASSQQGEEDEKLFF. The nucleotides read TGTGCCAGCAGCCAACAGGGGGAGGAAGATGAAAAACTGTTTTTT.